This record concerns one T cell receptor beta chain sequence. What it binds is unknown. These data belong to a study of human thymus T cells. Findings of the study overall: Gene usage for V and J segments appeared biased in thymic and blood repertoires. In unrelated individuals, thymic repertoires overlapped highly, according to related research.

In germline, CDR1 is MNHEY, CDR2 SMNVEV (reference sequence). Trimming took off 6 bases at V and 7 bases at J, with 13 bases between the two ends. The CDR3 is 13 amino acids. The table came from immunoSEQ multiplex PCR; TCRdb's copy has only in-frame clones and leaves some out. Counted here are tens of thousands of clones, around 96% occurring once; the ten biggest clones make up 0.025% to 0.035%. Obtained as resections during corrective heart surgery, the thymus tissue was then studied. Among the donors, all were healthy Finnish infants having corrective surgery for congenital heart defects. The J gene is TRBJ1-5, the V gene TRBV27; no clear D. The TCR comes from a boy younger than two with a congenital heart defect but otherwise immunologically healthy. Material: thymus tissue. The CDR3, as DNA: TGTGCCAGCAGCGGTCCCAAGCGCCAGCCCCAGCATTTT. As protein: CASSGPKRQPQHF.